The following is a TCR beta chain sequence with its context. The target of this receptor is not known. Base qualities are missing; no much larger clone stands one base away. The data derive from a study of T cells in Graves' hyperthyroidism and ophthalmopathy (dated by TCRdb to the late 2010s). In terms of the full investigation: Peripheral blood was collected at initial diagnosis, before any treatment. TCR V-J signatures able to tell the groups apart were searched for in a discovery cohort of 100 or so patients, of whom roughly 42 had Graves' ophthalmopathy and about 55 had stable Graves' hyperthyroidism. Prospective prediction of ophthalmopathy was tested in an independent validation cohort of fewer than 20 hyperthyroidism patients and around 16 patients who later progressed to ophthalmopathy. For training and testing, the roughly 93 patients in the discovery cohort were randomly divided in a 7:3 ratio. In more than 5 Graves' hyperthyroidism patients, the study also compared T-cell repertoires from thyroid tissue with T-cell repertoires from blood. Following sampling, methimazole starting at 30 mg daily was given to hyperthyroidism patients, and high-dose intravenous methylprednisolone was given to ophthalmopathy patients. TCR Vbeta CDR3 sequencing of 120 to 150 peripheral blood samples (about 45 ophthalmopathy, 75 hyperthyroidism and some 17 progressor patients) is reported in the paper.

TCR beta CDR3 regions were amplified from RNA transcripts. The TCR CDR3 was subjected to a first round of RT-PCR using the HTBI primer set and the Qiagen OneStep RT-PCR kit. A second multiplex PCR round built the libraries, followed by size selection and purification. The libraries were sequenced on an Illumina HiSeq2000 using paired-end 100 bp reads. The paper's data handling went like this. Raw data were processed with SOAPnuke, discarding reads with adapters, uncalled bases, mean Phred below 15, or no exact constant-primer or identifier match. High-quality paired reads were merged using COPE v1.2.5, and each unique nucleotide sequence was defined as a clonotype. MiTCR v1.1 was used to align clonotypes to the IMGT TRBV, TRBD and TRBJ reference segments. Analysis was restricted to V-J combinations with a frequency above 0.0001, which covered 99.2% of repertoires. A TCS score was defined as the ratio of F50 (clonal expansion) to E x V (chaos), with BLOSUM62-based TCRdist applied between CDR3 peptides within each V-J. Welch's t-statistics and random forest reduced approximately 520 V-J features to 13, which were used in a naive Bayes classifier (R e1071). The public reads were reanalyzed by TCRdb: fastp trimming at Q25, MiXCR alignment, in-frame beta chains only. Entries are consolidated by CDR3 protein sequence, retaining the most common genes and DNA. These V and J calls derive from TCRdb rather than the authors' analysis. The sample data list 130,000 to 150,000 distinct CDR3 sequences, and approximately 20% of these were observed just once. More than 60% of the sample is held by the ten biggest clonotypes.

Study-level results and caveats: No statistical method was used to set the sample size in advance, and investigators knew the group allocation. Most expanded thyroid clonotypes (frequency above 0.001) were also found in blood, which suggests that blood repertoires may mirror thyroid immune responses. A 13 V-J signature model separated ophthalmopathy from stable hyperthyroidism, with roughly 88% sensitivity and 81% to 83% specificity in cross-validation and 80%/75% in testing. During validation, the model predicted progression to ophthalmopathy a median of around 6 months ahead of onset, with just under 71% sensitivity and almost 75% specificity.

Hyperthyroidism patients were newly diagnosed, had a disease duration of under 2 months, and were aged 18 to 65 years. Patients with uncontrolled infections, other autoimmune diseases, pregnancy or lactation were excluded. Diagnoses were based on clinical symptoms, serum thyroxine and TRAb, thyroid ultrasound and orbital computed tomography. Blood from progressor patients was drawn when they were first diagnosed with hyperthyroidism, before any ophthalmopathy symptoms appeared. PBMCs were isolated from 10 ml of fresh peripheral blood by Ficoll-Paque density gradient centrifugation. Progressor patients were first diagnosed with Graves' hyperthyroidism and then developed ophthalmopathy during follow-up. Total RNA was extracted using Trizol reagent, and RNA quality was assessed on an Agilent 2100 Bioanalyzer. The CDR3 has 16 amino acids, counting the end cysteine and phenylalanine. Only the CDR3 DNA is retained, 48 bases long and in frame from the first base. CDR1 is given as MDHEN and CDR2 as SYDVKM, both from the germline V gene. V lost 6 bases and J lost 0 bases, and the count of bases not matched to a germline gene is 8.

Input material: blood. This clonotype originated in a woman aged 45-65 years with Graves' hyperthyroidism that later progressed to Graves' ophthalmopathy. The chain is made from TRBV28 and TRBJ2-1; 7 middle bases align to TRBD2. Here is the DNA: TGTGCCAGCAGCATTAGCGGGCTTAGCTCCTACAATGAGCAGTTCTTC. Its protein product is CASSISGLSSYNEQFF.